This TCR beta chain was recovered during a study of identical twins. Template switching added a universal primer binding site, and final cDNA carried unique molecular identifiers. One entry per CDR3 protein, called by TCRdb with MiXCR from the 5' RACE reads. There are hundreds of thousands of distinct CDR3 sequences in the sample; around 6% occur only once, and under 2% lies in the top ten. The CDR3 covers 11 residues. The sample holds many counts of this clonotype. Its antigen is not known. Study-level findings and limits: Out-of-frame alpha sequences shared by twins were enriched for low generation probability. In cord blood, abundant beta clonotypes had fewer insertions; memory showed no trend. There was more out-of-frame TCR alpha sharing in monozygotic twins than models estimated.

The chain recombines TRBV21-1 with TRBJ1-4. TRBV21-1 is a known pseudogene. This clonotype was obtained from a man aged 18 to 30 in good health. Sequenced material: naive T cells sorted from blood. CDR3 sequence reads: CASGTAMLLFF. CDR3 sequence (DNA): TGTGCCAGCGGCACGGCGATGTTACTGTTTTTT.